What follows describes a single T cell receptor beta chain. The data were obtained in a study of blood T cell repertoires in COVID-19. Study-wide context: Acute and convalescent COVID-19 specimens originated in the United States, Italy and Spain. Nucleic acid was either cDNA or gDNA, and it came from T cells, B-cell-depleted T cells, or PBMCs.

CDR3 length: 12 amino acids. Germline CDR1 reads ENHRY; CDR2 reads SYGVKD. Between the trimmed V and J ends, which lost 10 bases and 2 bases, there was a span of 10 bases. In the original processing: Reference gene primers were amplified, and this amplification served to estimate nucleated cell counts. TCRdb keeps only in-frame clones here, not all; method: immunoSEQ multiplex PCR. That table supplies the V and J calls and clone size; D and trimming were determined from the DNA. In the table there are around 180,000 clones, about 87% of which are singletons. The V and J genes are TRBV10-3 and TRBJ2-3, with D tentatively TRBD1 (6 bases). The sequencing sample was made of peripheral blood. This clonotype originated in a man in his sixties with acute or convalescent COVID-19. This CDR3 reads CASEGDTDTQYF. In DNA, the CDR3 is TGTGCCAGCGAGGGGGACACAGATACGCAGTATTTT.